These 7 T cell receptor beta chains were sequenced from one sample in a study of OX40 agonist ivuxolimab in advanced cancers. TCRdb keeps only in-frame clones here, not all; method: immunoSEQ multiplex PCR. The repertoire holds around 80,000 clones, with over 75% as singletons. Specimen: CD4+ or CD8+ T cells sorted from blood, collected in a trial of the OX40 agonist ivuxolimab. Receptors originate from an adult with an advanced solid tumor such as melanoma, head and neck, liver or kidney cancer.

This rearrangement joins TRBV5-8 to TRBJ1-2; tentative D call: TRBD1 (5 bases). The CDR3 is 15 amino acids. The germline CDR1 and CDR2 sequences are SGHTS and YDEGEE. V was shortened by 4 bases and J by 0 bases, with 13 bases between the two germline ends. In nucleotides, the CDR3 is TGTGCCAGCAGCGCCCGGGACCGACCTAACTATGGCTACACCTTC. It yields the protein CASSARDRPNYGYTF.

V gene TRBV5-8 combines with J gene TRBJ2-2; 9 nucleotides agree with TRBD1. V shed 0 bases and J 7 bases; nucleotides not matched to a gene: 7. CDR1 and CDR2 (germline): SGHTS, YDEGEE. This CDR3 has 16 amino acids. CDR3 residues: CASSLDRGLTIGELFF. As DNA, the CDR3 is TGTGCCAGCAGCTTGGACAGGGGGCTGACTATCGGGGAGCTGTTTTTT.

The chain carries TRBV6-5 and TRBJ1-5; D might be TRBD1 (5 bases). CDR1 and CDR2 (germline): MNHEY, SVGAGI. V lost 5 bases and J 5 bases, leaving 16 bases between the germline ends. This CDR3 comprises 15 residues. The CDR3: CASSRIGAADQPQHF. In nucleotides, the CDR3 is TGTGCCAGCAGTCGGATCGGGGCCGCGGATCAGCCCCAGCATTTT.

The CDR3 DNA sequence: TGTGCCAGCAGAGGTGTAGCCACTAATGAAAAACTGTTTTTT. It is translated as CASRGVATNEKLFF. The genes are TRBV27 and TRBJ1-4, with D uncertain. The CDR3 runs 14 residues. Trimming removed 6 bases at V and 2 bases at J, with 10 bases between. Looked up from germline, CDR1 is MNHEY and CDR2 is SMNVEV (reference sequence).

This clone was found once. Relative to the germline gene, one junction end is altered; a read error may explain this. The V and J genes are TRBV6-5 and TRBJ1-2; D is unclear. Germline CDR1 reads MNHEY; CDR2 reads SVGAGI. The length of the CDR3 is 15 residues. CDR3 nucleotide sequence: TGTGCCAGCAGTCACTCTCCTTCAGCGATCTATGGCTACACCTTC. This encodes CASSHSPSAIYGYTF.

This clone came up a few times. The CDR3 bases are TGTGCCAGCAGCTTGAGGGACCTACCGAAGACCCAGTACTTC. Translating it yields CASSLRDLPKTQYF. The V call is TRBV5-4, the J call TRBJ2-5; D is possibly TRBD1 or TRBD2 (5 bases each). This CDR3 is 14 amino acids long. Trimming took off 1 base at V and 6 bases at J, with 13 bases between the two ends. Germline V gives CDR1 SGHNT, CDR2 YYREEE (reference sequence).

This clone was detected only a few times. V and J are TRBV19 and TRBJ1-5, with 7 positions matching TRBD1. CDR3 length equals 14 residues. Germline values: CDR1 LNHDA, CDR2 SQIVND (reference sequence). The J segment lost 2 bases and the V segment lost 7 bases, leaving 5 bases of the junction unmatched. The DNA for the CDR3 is TGTGCCAGTAAGACCGACAGGGGCAATCAGCCCCAGCATTTT. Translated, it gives CASKTDRGNQPQHF.